The rows below give T cell receptor beta chains drawn from one sample of a study of shared clonotypes between healthy human individuals. Sequenced by immunoSEQ multiplex PCR; TCRdb stores in-frame clones only, minus some. The sample carries approximately 330,000 clones, over 70% recorded once. The sample consisted of memory CD4+ T cells sorted from blood. Receptors originate from a young man in good health. Each CDR3 is given with its conserved first and last residue. A D gene is named only where the DNA matches it firmly. Where a row states a size, it is once, few, many or the class of an expanded clone; other rows omit it.

j_call: TRBJ1-2
v_call: TRBV11-2
d_call: NA
clone_size: once
cdr3_nt: TGTGCCAGCAGCTCCACGGACTGGGGATATGGCTACACCTTC
cdr3_aa: CASSSTDWGYGYTF

j_call: TRBJ2-3
v_call: TRBV14
d_call: NA
clone_size: NA
cdr3_nt: TGTGCCAGCAGCCACCTCACTGAAGGCACAGATACGCAGTATTTT
cdr3_aa: CASSHLTEGTDTQYF

j_call: TRBJ2-2
v_call: TRBV29-1
d_call: NA
clone_size: once
cdr3_nt: TGCAGCGTAAAGTCGAACACCGGGGAGCTGTTTTTT
cdr3_aa: CSVKSNTGELFF

j_call: TRBJ2-3
v_call: TRBV5-1
d_call: NA
clone_size: NA
cdr3_nt: TGCGCCAGCAGCATCGACTCGGGCAGGGTGGATACGCAGTATTTT
cdr3_aa: CASSIDSGRVDTQYF

j_call: TRBJ2-3
v_call: TRBV7-2
d_call: TRBD1
clone_size: NA
cdr3_nt: TGTGCCAGCAGTTCGACCGGACAGGCCACACCCCAGTATTTT
cdr3_aa: CASSSTGQATPQYF

j_call: TRBJ2-1
v_call: TRBV18
d_call: TRBD1
clone_size: NA
cdr3_nt: TGTGCCAGCTCACCTAAGGGCCCGGGACAGGGTGTCTATGAGCAGTTCTTC
cdr3_aa: CASSPKGPGQGVYEQFF

j_call: TRBJ1-2
v_call: TRBV25-1
d_call: NA
clone_size: NA
cdr3_nt: TGTGCCAGCAGTGAACAGGCCAATTCCTACTATGGCTACACCTTC
cdr3_aa: CASSEQANSYYGYTF

j_call: TRBJ2-7
v_call: TRBV7-2
d_call: NA
clone_size: few
cdr3_nt: TGTGCCAGCAGCTTTCCCTCAGGTATCGAGCAGTACTTC
cdr3_aa: CASSFPSGIEQYF

j_call: TRBJ2-7
v_call: TRBV5-5
d_call: TRBD1
clone_size: few
cdr3_nt: TGTGCCAGCAGCTTGGGACAGGGCCCTACCTACGAGCAGTACTTC
cdr3_aa: CASSLGQGPTYEQYF

j_call: TRBJ1-5
v_call: TRBV19
d_call: NA
clone_size: NA
cdr3_nt: TGTGCCAGCGAGGACACCCGAAATCAGCCCCAGCATTTT
cdr3_aa: CASEDTRNQPQHF

j_call: TRBJ2-1
v_call: TRBV29-1
d_call: NA
clone_size: few
cdr3_nt: TGCAGCGTTGTTAAGTCGCCTGGGACGGGTTACAATGAGCAGTTCTTC
cdr3_aa: CSVVKSPGTGYNEQFF

j_call: TRBJ2-5
v_call: TRBV11-3
d_call: TRBD1
clone_size: NA
cdr3_nt: TGTGCCAGCGGCGGGACAGGGGGCGTGGGAGAGACCCAGTACTTC
cdr3_aa: CASGGTGGVGETQYF

j_call: TRBJ2-7
v_call: TRBV7-8
d_call: TRBD2
clone_size: once
cdr3_nt: TGTGCCAGCAGCTTAGGAGGGACTAGCATCGAGCAGTACTTC
cdr3_aa: CASSLGGTSIEQYF

j_call: TRBJ2-2
v_call: TRBV5-1
d_call: NA
clone_size: NA
cdr3_nt: TGCGCCAGCAGCTTTGCGGGGAGAACGAACACCGGGGAGCTGTTTTTT
cdr3_aa: CASSFAGRTNTGELFF

j_call: TRBJ2-7
v_call: TRBV18
d_call: NA
clone_size: NA
cdr3_nt: TGTGCCAGCTCACCGGGGGCCTACGAGCAGTACTTC
cdr3_aa: CASSPGAYEQYF

j_call: TRBJ1-5
v_call: TRBV5-4
d_call: NA
clone_size: NA
cdr3_nt: TGTGCCAGCAGCTTAATGGGGGCGGATCAGCCCCAGCATTTT
cdr3_aa: CASSLMGADQPQHF

j_call: TRBJ2-1
v_call: TRBV4-1
d_call: NA
clone_size: NA
cdr3_nt: TGCGCCAGCAGGAGTACGGGGGGCAAGGGCGATGAGCAGTTCTTC
cdr3_aa: CASRSTGGKGDEQFF

j_call: TRBJ2-1
v_call: TRBV7-8
d_call: TRBD1
clone_size: few
cdr3_nt: TGTGCCAGCAGCTTTCAGGGGGCCTACTACAATGAGCAGTTCTTC
cdr3_aa: CASSFQGAYYNEQFF

j_call: TRBJ1-1
v_call: TRBV9
d_call: TRBD1
clone_size: few
cdr3_nt: TGTGCCAGCAGCGTATTGGGACAGGGTGTCACTGAAGCTTTCTTT
cdr3_aa: CASSVLGQGVTEAFF

j_call: TRBJ2-3
v_call: TRBV19
d_call: TRBD2
clone_size: NA
cdr3_nt: TGTGCCAGTAGGACGGGAGGTGCAGATACGCAGTATTTT
cdr3_aa: CASRTGGADTQYF

j_call: TRBJ2-7
v_call: TRBV13
d_call: TRBD2
clone_size: NA
cdr3_nt: TGTGCCAGCAGCTCCCCCCGGGGGGGGTATCGGGAGCAGTACTTC
cdr3_aa: CASSSPRGGYREQYF

j_call: TRBJ1-1
v_call: TRBV6-6
d_call: NA
clone_size: NA
cdr3_nt: TGTGCCAGCAGTTACTCGGCCTTCCAAAGGAGGAATGAAGCTTTCTTT
cdr3_aa: CASSYSAFQRRNEAFF

j_call: TRBJ1-5
v_call: TRBV7-2
d_call: TRBD1
clone_size: NA
cdr3_nt: TGTGCCAGCAGCTTTGGGACAGGGGGCACTCAGCCCCAGCATTTT
cdr3_aa: CASSFGTGGTQPQHF

j_call: TRBJ1-4
v_call: TRBV5-4
d_call: TRBD1
clone_size: few
cdr3_nt: TGTGCCAGCAGCCGGGACAGGGGTGAAAAACTGTTTTTT
cdr3_aa: CASSRDRGEKLFF

j_call: TRBJ1-4
v_call: TRBV15
d_call: NA
clone_size: NA
cdr3_nt: TGTGCCACCAGCAGAGATCCCAGTCTGACTAATGAAAAACTGTTTTTT
cdr3_aa: CATSRDPSLTNEKLFF

j_call: TRBJ2-5
v_call: TRBV10-1
d_call: NA
clone_size: NA
cdr3_nt: TGCGCCAGCAGCGGGGGTTGGAGAGCCCAAGAGACCCAGTACTTC
cdr3_aa: CASSGGWRAQETQYF

j_call: TRBJ2-1
v_call: TRBV7-2
d_call: TRBD1
clone_size: NA
cdr3_nt: TGTGCCAGCAGCTTTGGACAGGCTCCAGACCAGCAGTTCTTC
cdr3_aa: CASSFGQAPDQQFF

j_call: TRBJ2-2
v_call: TRBV5-1
d_call: TRBD2
clone_size: NA
cdr3_nt: TGCGCCAGCAGCTTGACTAGCGGGAGGGAGCCCGGGGAGCTGTTTTTT
cdr3_aa: CASSLTSGREPGELFF

j_call: TRBJ2-7
v_call: TRBV7-8
d_call: TRBD2
clone_size: NA
cdr3_nt: TGTGCCAGCAGCCCTAGACCGGGACTAGCAGGGTTCGAGCAGTACTTC
cdr3_aa: CASSPRPGLAGFEQYF

j_call: TRBJ1-5
v_call: TRBV4-2
d_call: NA
clone_size: NA
cdr3_nt: TGTGCCAGCAGCCAAGACGGGTGGGCAATCCGTCAGCCCCAGCATTTT
cdr3_aa: CASSQDGWAIRQPQHF

j_call: TRBJ1-2
v_call: TRBV6-6
d_call: NA
clone_size: NA
cdr3_nt: TGTGCCATCAGCGATCCGAGGCAGGGCTATGGCTACACCTTC
cdr3_aa: CAISDPRQGYGYTF

j_call: TRBJ2-7
v_call: TRBV6-1
d_call: NA
clone_size: NA
cdr3_nt: TGTGCCAGCAGTGTTGTATTCTACGAGCAGTACTTC
cdr3_aa: CASSVVFYEQYF

j_call: TRBJ1-1
v_call: TRBV11-2
d_call: NA
clone_size: few
cdr3_nt: TGTGCCAGCAGCTTCAGACCGGGGCTCACTGAAGCTTTCTTT
cdr3_aa: CASSFRPGLTEAFF

j_call: TRBJ2-5
v_call: TRBV11-2
d_call: NA
clone_size: few
cdr3_nt: TGTGCCAGCAGCTTACTACATATCCCGGGGAGAGAGACCCAGTACTTC
cdr3_aa: CASSLLHIPGRETQYF

j_call: TRBJ1-2
v_call: TRBV19
d_call: NA
clone_size: NA
cdr3_nt: TGTGCCAGTAGCGACACCGGGGACGTCTATGGCTACACCTTC
cdr3_aa: CASSDTGDVYGYTF

j_call: TRBJ1-5
v_call: TRBV5-1
d_call: TRBD1
clone_size: NA
cdr3_nt: TGCGCCAGCAGCTTGGAGGGACAGGAGAGGCAGCCCCAGCATTTT
cdr3_aa: CASSLEGQERQPQHF

j_call: TRBJ1-1
v_call: TRBV15
d_call: NA
clone_size: NA
cdr3_nt: TGTGCCACCAGCGTGGGGACCTTGAACACTGAAGCTTTCTTT
cdr3_aa: CATSVGTLNTEAFF

j_call: TRBJ2-3
v_call: TRBV5-6
d_call: TRBD2
clone_size: NA
cdr3_nt: TGTGCCAGCAGCTGGACCGGGGGGGCAGATACGCAGTATTTT
cdr3_aa: CASSWTGGADTQYF

j_call: TRBJ2-2
v_call: TRBV28
d_call: NA
clone_size: many
cdr3_nt: TGTGCCAGCAGTCCCGGGTCTTCCTACACCGGGGAGCTGTTTTTT
cdr3_aa: CASSPGSSYTGELFF

j_call: TRBJ2-3
v_call: TRBV15
d_call: TRBD2
clone_size: NA
cdr3_nt: TGTGCCACCAGCAGACATAGCGGGAGTGGGGCAGATACGCAGTATTTT
cdr3_aa: CATSRHSGSGADTQYF

j_call: TRBJ2-5
v_call: TRBV29-1
d_call: NA
clone_size: NA
cdr3_nt: TGCAGCGTTGAAGATCGCATTTCGGCCCCGAACCAGTACTTC
cdr3_aa: CSVEDRISAPNQYF

j_call: TRBJ2-1
v_call: TRBV6-6
d_call: NA
clone_size: NA
cdr3_nt: TGTGCCAGCAGGGATCTCGGAAGCGGATACAATGAGCAGTTCTTC
cdr3_aa: CASRDLGSGYNEQFF

j_call: TRBJ2-3
v_call: TRBV5-1
d_call: NA
clone_size: NA
cdr3_nt: TGCGCCAGCAGCTTGGCTACGGCGGGCACAGATACGCAGTATTTT
cdr3_aa: CASSLATAGTDTQYF

j_call: TRBJ2-2
v_call: TRBV2
d_call: TRBD1
clone_size: NA
cdr3_nt: TGTGCCACCGGACAGGGGCTTATGGCGAACACCGGGGAGCTGTTTTTT
cdr3_aa: CATGQGLMANTGELFF

j_call: TRBJ2-1
v_call: TRBV6-4
d_call: TRBD1
clone_size: NA
cdr3_nt: TGTGCCAGCAGTGAGGAGGGGGGACAGGGCGATGAGCAGTTCTTC
cdr3_aa: CASSEEGGQGDEQFF

j_call: TRBJ2-2
v_call: TRBV5-4
d_call: TRBD2
clone_size: NA
cdr3_nt: TGTGCCAGCAGCTTGGTCCAGCGGGAGGACACCGGGGAGCTGTTTTTT
cdr3_aa: CASSLVQREDTGELFF

j_call: TRBJ2-7
v_call: TRBV28
d_call: NA
clone_size: NA
cdr3_nt: TGTGCCAGCAGGAAGACAGGTACCTACGAGCAGTACTTC
cdr3_aa: CASRKTGTYEQYF

j_call: TRBJ2-1
v_call: TRBV10-3
d_call: NA
clone_size: NA
cdr3_nt: TGTGCCATCAGTGATAGTAGGCGGGCTGAGTACAATGAGCAGTTCTTC
cdr3_aa: CAISDSRRAEYNEQFF